Described below is a single TCR beta chain sequence and its context. Its antigen remains unknown. The record originates from a study of T cells after yellow fever vaccination. Overall study: Preparation of fractions with low cell numbers was performed using SMART-Seq v4 Ultra Low Input. Points from the study as a whole: Detected again after the booster were most primary-vaccination clones, at nearly 97% CD4 and approximately 90% CD8.

TCRdb analysed the 5' RACE reads with MiXCR anew, one entry per CDR3 protein. The sample lists around 250,000 distinct CDR3 sequences; 6.9% were seen once. This CDR3 region has 16 residues. V dropped 0 bases and J dropped 7; count of bases not matched to a gene: 8. Germline V gives CDR1 DFQATT, CDR2 SNEGSKA (reference sequence). The sequence was collected from a man in his thirties or forties who received the YFV17D yellow fever vaccine. The input for sequencing was CD4+ T cells sorted from PBMCs, taken 15 days after the yellow fever booster vaccination. J is TRBJ2-1 and V is TRBV20-1; 11 bases fit TRBD2. In DNA form, the CDR3 reads TGCAGTGCTAGAGATCCGGTTAGCGGGAGGGGTAATGAGCAGTTCTTC. This sequence encodes CSARDPVSGRGNEQFF.